This T cell receptor (beta chain) was profiled in a study of cytomegalovirus exposure and HLA in healthy donors. Whole-study results and caveats: Clonal expansion was found to be greater in HLA-associated TCR beta chains than in equally common others in a later analysis. It was only CMV serostatus that was available as immune exposure information. CMV antigen specificity of three CMV-associated chains was confirmed in vitro. As a later analysis showed, several of the most significant clusters appeared to be linked to common viral pathogens.

The CDR3 runs to 15 residues. CDR1 is SGHTA, CDR2 FQGTGA, per germline. Trimming stripped 5 bases from V and 0 bases from J, with 11 bases between. The PCR ran on 60 Vbeta and 13 Jbeta primers. Some clones are missing from TCRdb's copy, which holds only in-frame ones; the method was immunoSEQ multiplex PCR. The table has fewer than 300,000 clones, around 80% seen once. Turning to this clone: Its antigen is unidentified.

Sample: PBMCs. This receptor was taken from a girl aged 2 to 10 in good health and CMV-seronegative. This sequence joins TRBV7-3 and TRBJ1-5; D may be TRBD1 (5 bases). The CDR3 spells CASSKTGDSNQPQHF. The CDR3 bases are TGTGCCAGCAGCAAAACGGGGGATAGCAATCAGCCCCAGCATTTT.